The clone carrying this TCR beta chain was detected only once. The antigen remains undetermined. One end of the junction varies from germline; a read error may be responsible. These data are taken from a study of T cell responses to AZD1222 COVID-19 vaccine. Notes on the study in general: There were repertoire samples only from the period after the peak T cell response.

Here immunoSEQ multiplex PCR was the method, and the copy in TCRdb shows in-frame clones only, minus some. The data contain over 100,000 clones, just over 90% of them singletons. Looked up from germline, CDR1 is MNHNS and CDR2 is SASEGT. CDR3 length equals 10 residues. V is TRBV6-1 and J is TRBJ1-2; D is unresolved. This receptor was taken from an adult in good health. The sequencing here drew on peripheral blood, taken on day 0 of AZD1222 vaccination. The CDR3 protein is CASTEGGRHF. CDR3 DNA: TGTGCCAGCACTGAAGGAGGAAGGCATTTC.